The present TCR beta chain was sequenced within a study of cytomegalovirus exposure and HLA in healthy donors (dated by TCRdb to about 2017). Study-level background: An earlier analysis of 587 of the donors reported around 280 Gb of sequence data and about 120 million unique TCR beta sequences obtained from roughly 180 million T cells. An early release covering roughly 640 HLA-typed donors comprised 250 to 350 gigabases of sequencing data and approximately 80 million unique TCR sequences. Roughly 5 DR-DQ haplotypes were handled as single units for association and clustering, since linkage in the cohort was strong. Using immunosequencing, the study profiled T cell repertoires from fewer than 850 subjects and related those repertoires to cytomegalovirus serostatus. Every repertoire in the discovery cohort had been generated on one and the same sequencing platform. An earlier analysis of around 580 of the donors used high-throughput TCR beta sequencing to judge whether each TCR beta V gene segment behaved as functional or pseudogenic. Donor age, sex, ethnicity and CMV serostatus were collected together with the repertoire data. To study patterns of TCR occurrence, a later analysis re-analyzed previously published TCR beta repertoires from around 700 donors and added high-resolution HLA genotyping. Both class I and class II loci were covered by HLA typing, at four-digit resolution. The study was designed to test whether signatures of past pathogen exposure could be identified by cataloging public T cell receptors. In a later genetic analysis, genome-wide SNP genotypes for about 55% of the 666 donors were used, and that subset was treated as a discovery cohort. The later analysis used no new phenotypic data to find candidate immune exposures, relying instead on TCR beta sequences and their occurrence across donors. To predict cytomegalovirus infection status, the study brought together high-throughput TCR immunosequencing, statistical association of individual TCRs with disease status, and machine learning. Besides the first cohort of under 700 subjects, a separate validation cohort made up of about 120 different subjects was used. The number of typed donors differed by locus: about 620-630 for A, B, C, DRB1 and DQB1; 522 for DQA1; 606 for DPA1; and 400 to 480 for DPB1. Of the approximately 370 genotyped donors, roughly 80% were placed in the genetic ancestry cluster associated with self-reported Caucasian donors. Among roughly 400 genotyped donors of the cohort, an average of approximately 250,000 unique TCR beta nucleotide sequences were sequenced per donor, roughly 20% of them non-productive. Overall study outcomes, separate from this receptor: In a later genetic analysis, fewer N-insertions in productive TCRs were reported among donors in an Asian-associated ancestry cluster than the roughly 640-donor mean. The sequencing pipeline was judged likely to have produced a cluster of highly shared sequence variants as a technical artifact. Some IMGT-functional V segments, including TRBV6-2 and TRBV6-3, could not be told apart with the 87-base-pair reads, so those segments were excluded. The authors suggested that the approach could potentially be extended to other disease states and immunological phenotypes. At a false discovery rate of 0.05, a later analysis linked 16,000 or so TCR beta sequences to specific HLA alleles. The study gave a list of under 200 TCR beta chains associated with cytomegalovirus. Broadly in line with IMGT annotations, most TCR beta V segments showed up in productive rearrangements about 87% or about 30% of the time in an earlier analysis of approximately 640 of the donors. Assigning TCR associations to individual alleles was difficult when HLA alleles, especially DR and DQ, strongly co-occurred. Linkage disequilibrium might explain the correlated functional status among segregating V segments, but an unknown experimental factor could not be excluded. Immune exposure information for the cohort was limited to CMV serostatus. A further reported finding was that TCR beta sequences accurately predicted the HLA-A and HLA-B alleles for most subjects in the first cohort. The cohort was sequenced for TCR beta chains only, and without alpha or paired-chain data the features that could be detected were limited. A later analysis found that most CMV-associated TCR beta chains appeared HLA-restricted, with HLA associations seemingly driven largely by CMV exposure. Because counts were too low, seventeen rarely observed V segments, including chromosome 9 orphons, were excluded from the earlier analysis of 500 to 700 of the donors. An association between a missense DCLRE1C variant and V-gene and J-gene trimming of TCR beta chains was found in a later genetic analysis and replicated in an independent cohort. A later analysis found that TCR association rates varied across HLA loci, with DRB1 alleles showing the most associated TCRs and HLA-C alleles the fewest. In both the original and validation cohorts, the classifier was reported to diagnose cytomegalovirus status with high specificity and sensitivity. In a later analysis, several top co-occurrence clusters were reported to appear linked to parvovirus B19, influenza, CMV and Epstein-Barr virus. Roughly uniform sequencing depth across donors was assumed in presence/absence analyses, although this assumption may not hold. A later analysis found that HLA-associated TCR beta chains were more clonally expanded and had lower generation probabilities than equally common non-associated chains. Most TCR sequences were seen in very few donors, while some public TCRs were found in many individuals. Because HLA typing was unavailable for some donors at each locus, only the typed subset was used in association tests. A few of the identified cytomegalovirus-associated TCR beta chains were confirmed in vitro to be specific for cytomegalovirus antigens.

As for this clone: No antigen is known for it. Within one base of it there is no much larger clone, and no base qualities were kept.

Library generation was performed with the immunoSEQ multiplex PCR assay. For the multiplex PCR, a mixture combining 60 forward primers for TCR Vbeta segments and 13 reverse primers for TCR Jbeta segments was used. Amplification of the CDR3 region of rearranged TCR beta genes was performed with a multiplex PCR assay on genomic DNA. The Illumina HiSeq System was used to sequence the amplified TCR beta libraries as 87-base-pair reads. Under the source paper's analysis protocol: Across the 500 to 850 repertoires, a later analysis counted roughly 84 million unique TCR beta chains, roughly 11 million of which were shared by at least two donors. Raw reads were error-corrected and collapsed into unique sequences with a nearest-neighbor algorithm that merged closely related sequences to remove PCR and sequencing errors. CDR3 sequences were aligned to IMGT reference sequences to assign V, D and J gene segments. For a sequence to be retained, a match of at least six nucleotides to both a V gene segment and a J gene segment was required. Rearrangements were called productive when the CDR3 lacked stop codons and stayed in frame with V and J; all others were non-productive. CDR3 was defined according to IMGT convention as the region running from the second conserved V-encoded cysteine to the conserved J-encoded phenylalanine. The earlier analysis of roughly 590 of the donors excluded sequences that lacked an unambiguous match to a single V gene segment. In an earlier analysis of more than 500 of the donors, a V segment was called functional when productive rearrangements were above 56.7%, and segregating when the standard deviation between donors exceeded 5%. To diagnose cytomegalovirus status from the catalog of TCR beta chain sequences, a statistical classification framework was built. V and J gene assignment, in a later analysis, came from comparing TCR nucleotide sequences with IMGT/GENE-DB human TR gene sequences. Using the TCRdist pipeline, a later analysis assigned CDR3 sequences along with most-parsimonious VDJ recombination scenarios. In a later analysis, each TCR beta chain was defined by its CDR3 amino acid sequence together with its V-gene family, and reads without a unique V-gene family were excluded. In a later analysis, approximately 590 highly shared, low-generation-probability nucleotide sequences were removed to address suspected cross-contamination and a sequencing artifact. In a later analysis, a clonal expansion index was calculated for each public chain from normalized within-repertoire ranks of inferred template counts. A later analysis computed generation probabilities with a VDJ recombination model fitted to out-of-frame rearrangements, and checked the results against IGoR. A later analysis scored TCR-TCR, TCR-HLA and TCR-CMV co-occurrence with hypergeometric tests, applying a repertoire-size bias correction to TCR pairs. A later analysis estimated false discovery rates by permuting HLA or CMV assignments 20 times. In a later analysis, co-occurring TCRs were grouped using DBSCAN, with TCRdist sequence similarity added in when clustering inside HLA-allele-positive subsets. Repertoires with fewer than 30,000 or more than 120,000 public chains, plus five repertoires with anomalous nucleotide sharing, were excluded from co-occurrence clustering. TCRdb holds this immuneACCESS table with in-frame rearrangements only. Some clones are missing; in checked studies, unresolved V genes explain under half, and the rest has no known cause. V and J calls and clone size come straight from that table; D and trimming were deduced from the DNA. For this sample the table gives some 40,000 clones, of which 53% were detected only once. The ten largest make up around 6.5% of the sample.

Trimming costs V 10 bases and J 7 bases, and their ends lie 23 bases apart. The CDR1 and CDR2 encoded by the germline V gene are SGDLS and YYNGEE. Reading from cysteine to phenylalanine, the CDR3 counts 14 amino acids. Left in the record is the CDR3 DNA by itself, 42 bases read in frame from the first base. The cohort was made up of 650 to 700 healthy bone marrow donors. At the time of sampling, every cohort member was nominally healthy, though immune exposures that went unrecorded were likely present. The donor tested CMV seropositive, placing the donor among the 310 or so seropositive members of the cohort. Each donor provided a peripheral blood sample, and peripheral blood mononuclear cells were used for TCR beta sequencing. The Qiagen DNeasy Blood Extraction Kit was used to extract genomic DNA from the blood cell samples.

This TCR came from a woman aged 35 to 49 in good health and CMV-seropositive. The specimen was PBMCs. In this chain, TRBV9 is recombined with TRBJ1-1; possibly the D gene is TRBD1, per 6 matching bases. CDR3 region: CASSVGETRGEAFF. In nucleotides, the sequence is TGTGCCTCTTCCGTGGGGGAAACCAGGGGTGAAGCTTTCTTT.